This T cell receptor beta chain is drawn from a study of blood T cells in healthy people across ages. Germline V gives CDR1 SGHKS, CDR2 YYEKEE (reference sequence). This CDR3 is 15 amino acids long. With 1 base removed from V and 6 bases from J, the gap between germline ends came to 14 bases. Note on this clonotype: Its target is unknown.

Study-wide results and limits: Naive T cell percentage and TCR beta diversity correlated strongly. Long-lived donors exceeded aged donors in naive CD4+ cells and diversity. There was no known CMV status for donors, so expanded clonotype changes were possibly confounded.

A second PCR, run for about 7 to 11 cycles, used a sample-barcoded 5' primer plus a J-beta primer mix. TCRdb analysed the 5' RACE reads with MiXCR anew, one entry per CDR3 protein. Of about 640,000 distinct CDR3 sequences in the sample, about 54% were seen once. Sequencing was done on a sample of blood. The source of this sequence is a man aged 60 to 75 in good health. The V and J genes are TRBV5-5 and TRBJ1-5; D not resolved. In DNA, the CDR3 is TGTGCCAGCAGCTTGAGGGATTCATTGTTTCAGCCCCAGCATTTT. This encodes CASSLRDSLFQPQHF.